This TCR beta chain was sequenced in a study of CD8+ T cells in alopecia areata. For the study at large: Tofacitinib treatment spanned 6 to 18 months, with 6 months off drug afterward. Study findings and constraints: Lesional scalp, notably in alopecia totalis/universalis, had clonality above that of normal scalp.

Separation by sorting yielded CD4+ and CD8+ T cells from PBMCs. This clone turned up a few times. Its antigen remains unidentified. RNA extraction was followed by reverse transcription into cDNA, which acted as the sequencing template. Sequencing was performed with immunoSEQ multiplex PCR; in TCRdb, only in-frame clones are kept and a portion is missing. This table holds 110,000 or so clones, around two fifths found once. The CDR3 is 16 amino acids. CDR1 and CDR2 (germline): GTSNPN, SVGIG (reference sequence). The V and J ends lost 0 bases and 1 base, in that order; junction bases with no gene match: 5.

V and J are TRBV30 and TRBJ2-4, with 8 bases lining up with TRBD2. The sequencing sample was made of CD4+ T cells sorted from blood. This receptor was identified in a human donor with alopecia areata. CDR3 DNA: TGTGCCTGGAGTGTTTTTCGCGGGAGGGCCAAAAACATTCAGTACTTC. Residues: CAWSVFRGRAKNIQYF.